Below, 6 T cell receptor beta chains from the same sample are listed, as sequenced in a study of blood T cell repertoires in COVID-19. Sequencing was performed with immunoSEQ multiplex PCR; in TCRdb, only in-frame clones are kept and a portion is missing. The sample yields 250,000 to 350,000 clones, 90% seen once. The source material was PBMCs or T cells enriched from blood (not recorded which). These receptors came from a woman younger than 30 with acute COVID-19.

The V gene is TRBV15, the J gene TRBJ2-1; D ambiguous. Germline V gene data show CDR1 as LNHNV and CDR2 as YYDKDF (reference sequence). V was cut by 4 bases and J by 1 base, with 17 bases left in between. The CDR3 consists of 17 residues. The CDR3 DNA reads TGTGCCACCAGCAACCCCCCAAGAGGAAAGTCCTACAATGAGCAGTTCTTC. Its protein is CATSNPPRGKSYNEQFF.

This clone was seen more than once but under ten times. The V call is TRBV11-2, the J call TRBJ2-7; 9 bases agree with TRBD2. Germline CDR1 is SGHAT and CDR2 is FQNNGV. Trimming removed 6 bases from V and 4 bases from J; junction bases left unmatched: 7. The CDR3 has 14 amino acids. CDR3 bases: TGTGCCAGCAGGCATCCTAGCGGGACATACGAGCAGTACTTC. Translating it yields CASRHPSGTYEQYF.

The chain couples TRBV2 to TRBJ1-6; TRBD1 is a possible D gene (5 bases). V was cut by 0 bases and J by 9 bases, with 15 bases left in between. Germline V gene lookup returns CDR1 SNHLY and CDR2 FYNNEI. There are 16 residues in the CDR3. CDR3: CASSEALGGFGSPLHF. In DNA, the CDR3 is TGTGCCAGCAGTGAAGCGCTTGGGGGGTTCGGTTCACCCCTCCACTTT.

The gene calls are TRBV29-1 and TRBJ1-1; TRBD1 is a possible D gene (6 bases). Per the germline V gene, CDR1 is SQVTM and CDR2 is ANQGSEA. CDR3 length: 14 amino acids. V was pared by 8 bases and J by 4 bases, with 20 bases between. The CDR3 nucleotides are TGCAGCTGGTCCGGGCGTAAGGACAGCACTGAAGCTTTCTTT. This codes for CSWSGRKDSTEAFF.

This chain uses TRBV5-1 with TRBJ1-1; D call uncertain. V lost 1 base and J 6 bases, leaving 10 bases between the germline ends. The CDR3 totals 13 residues. Germline V gene sequence: CDR1 SGHRS, CDR2 YFSETQ. The CDR3 spells CASSLRRDSEAFF. The DNA for the CDR3 is TGCGCCAGCAGCTTGAGGAGGGATTCTGAAGCTTTCTTT.

This sequence joins TRBV28 and TRBJ2-1; D possibly corresponds to TRBD2 (6 bases). The CDR3 consists of 12 residues. CDR1 is MDHEN, CDR2 SYDVKM, per germline. The V end was cut by 3 bases, the J end by 13 bases, with 13 bases between. CDR3 in amino acids: CASSFKTRVQFF. The CDR3 coding sequence is TGTGCCAGCAGTTTCAAGACTAGGGTTCAGTTCTTC.